The sequence of this TCR beta chain was determined in a study of blood T cell repertoires in COVID-19. Method: immunoSEQ multiplex PCR; TCRdb's copy keeps in-frame clones and lacks some. Of roughly 290,000 clones listed, more than 75% are singletons. Trimming cost V 4 bases and J 0 bases, with 9 bases left between them. This CDR3 spans 15 amino acids. Germline V lookup: CDR1 SNHLY, CDR2 FYNNEI. The chain carries TRBV2 and TRBJ2-2; no definite D call. What was sequenced was peripheral blood. This receptor was obtained from a woman aged 25 to 39 who had recovered from COVID-19. CDR3 bases: TGTGCCAGCAGTGCCGAGAGTCCGAACACCGGGGAGCTGTTTTTT. Residues: CASSAESPNTGELFF.